These T cell receptor beta chains were read from a single sample in a study of tumor-infiltrating lymphocytes in localized non-small cell lung cancer. Measured with immunoSEQ multiplex PCR; TCRdb has only the in-frame clones, and not every one. The sample contains roughly 13,000 clones, around 65% of which appear only once. The sequenced sample consisted of uninvolved lung tissue not adjacent to the tumor. Every receptor here comes from a human donor with non-small cell lung cancer. The CDR3 runs from the conserved cysteine through the conserved F or W. The D gene is left open where the match is weak. A row's size may be missing; if present it is once, few, many or a size class.

abundance: NA; v_gene: TRBV11-2; d_gene: TRBD2; j_gene: TRBJ2-1; CDR3nt: TGTGCCAGCAGCACCGAGGCGCGGGGGGGCCGGCAGTTCTTC; CDR3aa: CASSTEARGGRQFF
abundance: few; v_gene: TRBV11-2; d_gene: NA; j_gene: TRBJ1-5; CDR3nt: TGTGCCAGCAGCTTAGATTATAGGGTATCCAATCAGCCCCAGCATTTT; CDR3aa: CASSLDYRVSNQPQHF
abundance: NA; v_gene: TRBV6-6; d_gene: TRBD1; j_gene: TRBJ1-1; CDR3nt: TGTGCCAGCCGGGTCCCGGGACAGTCGAACACTGAAGCTTTCTTT; CDR3aa: CASRVPGQSNTEAFF
abundance: NA; v_gene: TRBV4-2; d_gene: TRBD2; j_gene: TRBJ2-7; CDR3nt: TGTGCCAGCAGTACCCGGACTAGCGGGGGGTACGAGCAGTACTTC; CDR3aa: CASSTRTSGGYEQYF
abundance: NA; v_gene: TRBV30; d_gene: TRBD1; j_gene: TRBJ1-4; CDR3nt: TGTGCCTGGGCCGACAGGGGGGAACTGTTTTTT; CDR3aa: CAWADRGELFF
abundance: NA; v_gene: TRBV7-2; d_gene: TRBD2; j_gene: TRBJ2-1; CDR3nt: TGTGCCAGCAGCTTAGGCGGGAGGGAGAATGAGCAGTTCTTC; CDR3aa: CASSLGGRENEQFF
abundance: NA; v_gene: TRBV27; d_gene: NA; j_gene: TRBJ1-2; CDR3nt: TGTGCCAGCAGTACCGGACGGGCCTCCTATGGCTACACCTTC; CDR3aa: CASSTGRASYGYTF
abundance: NA; v_gene: TRBV19; d_gene: TRBD2; j_gene: TRBJ2-1; CDR3nt: TGTGCCAGTAGTCGCCGGGGGAGCGGGGATGAGCAGTTCTTC; CDR3aa: CASSRRGSGDEQFF
abundance: NA; v_gene: TRBV29-1; d_gene: NA; j_gene: TRBJ2-1; CDR3nt: TGCAGCGTTGTGAGGCTAGCGAGGGGGGATGAGCAGTTCTTC; CDR3aa: CSVVRLARGDEQFF
abundance: few; v_gene: TRBV30; d_gene: TRBD1; j_gene: TRBJ1-2; CDR3nt: TGTGCCTGGACCACGGACAGGGGTAACTATGGCTACACCTTC; CDR3aa: CAWTTDRGNYGYTF
abundance: NA; v_gene: TRBV9; d_gene: TRBD2; j_gene: TRBJ2-1; CDR3nt: TGTGCCAGCAGCCGGACTAGCGGGACGTTGAGTGAGCAGTTCTTC; CDR3aa: CASSRTSGTLSEQFF
abundance: NA; v_gene: TRBV11-2; d_gene: NA; j_gene: TRBJ2-5; CDR3nt: TGTGCCAGCAGCTTAGATTCAGGGGGGGCTGAGACCCAGTACTTC; CDR3aa: CASSLDSGGAETQYF
abundance: NA; v_gene: TRBV7-9; d_gene: NA; j_gene: TRBJ1-4; CDR3nt: TGTGCCAGCAGCTTAGGGCAGGGAAAGAGTGAAAAACTGTTTTTT; CDR3aa: CASSLGQGKSEKLFF
abundance: NA; v_gene: TRBV11-2; d_gene: TRBD1; j_gene: TRBJ2-7; CDR3nt: TGTGCCAGCAGCTCTACGACAGGGCTAAGGGCCGAGCAGTACTTC; CDR3aa: CASSSTTGLRAEQYF
abundance: NA; v_gene: TRBV5-1; d_gene: TRBD1; j_gene: TRBJ2-7; CDR3nt: TGCGCCAGCAGCGGCGGCGCCTGGGACAGCCATACGGAGCAGTACTTC; CDR3aa: CASSGGAWDSHTEQYF
abundance: NA; v_gene: TRBV19; d_gene: NA; j_gene: TRBJ1-6; CDR3nt: TGTGCCAGTAGTAACCCTGCGGGGAGTAAATTCAATTCACCCCTCCACTTT; CDR3aa: CASSNPAGSKFNSPLHF
abundance: NA; v_gene: TRBV6-5; d_gene: NA; j_gene: TRBJ2-1; CDR3nt: TGTGCCAGCAGCCCCAGGGCGAGCTCCTACAATGAGCAGTTCTTC; CDR3aa: CASSPRASSYNEQFF
abundance: NA; v_gene: TRBV30; d_gene: TRBD2; j_gene: TRBJ2-3; CDR3nt: TGTGCCTGGAGACTAGCGGGGACAGATACGCAGTATTTT; CDR3aa: CAWRLAGTDTQYF